The sequence of this TCR beta chain was determined in a study of technical replicates of blood from several donors (dated by TCRdb to 2016 to 2017). For this clone: Its antigen has not been determined. Nothing much larger sits one base from this clone, and base qualities are not available.

Libraries were made using the immunoSEQ multiplex PCR assay. TCRdb took over this immuneACCESS table, retaining in-frame rearrangements with V and J assigned. Such tables are incomplete; in checked studies, under half of the missing clones stem from an unresolved V gene, and the remainder is unexplained. This sample lists some 99,000 clones; roughly 96% were detected once. Roughly 0.2% of the sample is taken by the ten largest. The germline V gene provides CDR1 SGHDT and CDR2 YYEEEE. V trim: 2 bases; J trim: 3 bases; unmatched bases: 6. Spanning cysteine to phenylalanine, the CDR3 consists of 16 amino acids. Only the CDR3 region is kept as DNA, spanning 48 bases read in frame from base 1.

Recombination joined TRBV5-6 with TRBJ1-5; TRBD1 aligns with 9 central bases. Sequencing was performed on T cells isolated from PBMCs. The clonotype was recovered from a human donor in good health. The CDR3: CASSFGWTGANQPQHF. Read as DNA, the sequence is TGTGCCAGCAGCTTCGGGTGGACAGGGGCCAATCAGCCCCAGCATTTT. Extended through the reference TRBV5-6 and TRBJ1-5 proteins, this CDR3 yields the full variable domain: DAGVTQSPTHLIKTRGQQVTLRCSPKSGHDTVSWYQQALGQGPQFIFQYYEEEERQRGNFPDRFSGHQFPNYSSELNVNALLLGDSALYLCASSFGWTGANQPQHFGDGTRLSIL.